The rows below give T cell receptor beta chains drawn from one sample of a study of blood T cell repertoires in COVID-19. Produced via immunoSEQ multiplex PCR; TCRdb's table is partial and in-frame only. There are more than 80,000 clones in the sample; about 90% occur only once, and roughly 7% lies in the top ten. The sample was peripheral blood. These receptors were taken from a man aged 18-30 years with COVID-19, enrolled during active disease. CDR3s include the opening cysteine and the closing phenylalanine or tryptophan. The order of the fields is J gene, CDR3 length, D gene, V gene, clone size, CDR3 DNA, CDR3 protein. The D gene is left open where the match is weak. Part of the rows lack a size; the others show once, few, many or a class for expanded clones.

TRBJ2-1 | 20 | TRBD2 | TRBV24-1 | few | TGTGCCACCAGTGATTTGCTCCGGACTAGCGGGAGGGGGTCCTACAATGAGCAGTTCTTC | CATSDLLRTSGRGSYNEQFF
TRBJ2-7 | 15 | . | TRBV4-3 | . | TGCGCCAGCAGCCAAGCCGGACAGCCCTCCTACGAGCAGTACTTC | CASSQAGQPSYEQYF
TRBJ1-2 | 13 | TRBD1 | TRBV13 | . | TGTGCCAGCAGCTCAGAGACAGGGCCTGGCTACACCTTC | CASSSETGPGYTF
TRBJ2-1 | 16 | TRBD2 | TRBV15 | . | TGTGCCACCAGCAGAGATTGGACTAGCGCCTACAATGAGCAGTTCTTC | CATSRDWTSAYNEQFF
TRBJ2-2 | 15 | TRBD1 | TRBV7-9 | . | TGTGCCAGCAGGGAGCCGGGACAGGGTACCGGGGAGCTGTTTTTT | CASREPGQGTGELFF
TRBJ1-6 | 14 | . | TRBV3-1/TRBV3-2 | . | TGTGCCAGCAGCCGGGGACATTCGAATTCACCCCTCCACTTT | CASSRGHSNSPLHF
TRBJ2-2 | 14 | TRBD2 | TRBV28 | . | TGTGCCAGTCCGTGGCTAGCGGGAGACAGGGAGCTGTTTTTT | CASPWLAGDRELFF
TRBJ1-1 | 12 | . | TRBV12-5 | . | TGTGCTACCTCAGGGACTAACACTGAAGCTTTCTTT | CATSGTNTEAFF
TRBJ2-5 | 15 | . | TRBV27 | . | TGTGCCAGCAGTTTAAGCTGGGGAGACCAAGAGACCCAGTACTTC | CASSLSWGDQETQYF
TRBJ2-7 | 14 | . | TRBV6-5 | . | TGTGCCACCTTGGACAGGGAGGGCTCCTACGAGCAGTACTTC | CATLDREGSYEQYF
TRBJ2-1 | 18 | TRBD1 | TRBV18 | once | TGTGCCAGCTCACGCGGACAGGTGTTGTTTAGCTCCTACAATGAGCAGTTCTTC | CASSRGQVLFSSYNEQFF
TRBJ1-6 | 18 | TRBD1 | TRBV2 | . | TGTGCCAGCAGTGTCCAGAACGGGGACAGCTCCTATAATTCACCCCTCCACTTT | CASSVQNGDSSYNSPLHF
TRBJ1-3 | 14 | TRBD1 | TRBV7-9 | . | TGTGCCAGCAGCGATACGGACAGGGGAAACACCATATATTTT | CASSDTDRGNTIYF
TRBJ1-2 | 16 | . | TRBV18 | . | TGTGCCAGCTCCTCGAGTAGGCAGGCGCGGGACTATGGCTACACCTTC | CASSSSRQARDYGYTF
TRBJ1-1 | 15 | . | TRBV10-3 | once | TGTGCCATCAGTGCAGGGGCTGTAAAAGACACTGAAGCTTTCTTT | CAISAGAVKDTEAFF
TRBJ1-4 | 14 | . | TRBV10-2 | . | TGCGCCAGCAGTGCATCGGACAGCTTTCCGAAACTGCTTTTT | CASSASDSFPKLLF
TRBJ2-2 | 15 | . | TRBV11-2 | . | TGTGCCAGCAGTTTAGGGCTAGCGAACACCGGGGAGCTGTTTTTT | CASSLGLANTGELFF
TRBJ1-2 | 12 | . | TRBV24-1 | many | TGTGCCACCAGTGACGGGGTGTATGGCTACACCTTC | CATSDGVYGYTF
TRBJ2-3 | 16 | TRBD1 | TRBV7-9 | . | TGTGCCAGCAGCTTAGGGGTGGACAGGCCCACAGATACGCAGTATTTT | CASSLGVDRPTDTQYF
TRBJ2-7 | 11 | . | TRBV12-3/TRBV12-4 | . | TGTGCCAGCTATGGAGGGTACGAGCAGTACTTC | CASYGGYEQYF
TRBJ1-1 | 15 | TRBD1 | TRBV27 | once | TGTGCCAGCAGTTTATCGGGGACAGGGCGGACTGAAGCTTTCTTT | CASSLSGTGRTEAFF
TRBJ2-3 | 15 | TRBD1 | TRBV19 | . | TGTGCCAGTAGGACCCCGGGACAGGGGCCAGATACGCAGTATTTT | CASRTPGQGPDTQYF
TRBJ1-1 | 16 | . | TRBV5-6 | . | TGTGCCAGCAGCGGAGGGACGGGGATGGGGAACACTGAAGCTTTCTTT | CASSGGTGMGNTEAFF
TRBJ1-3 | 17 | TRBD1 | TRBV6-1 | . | TGTGCCAGCAGTGACCGGGACAGGGGCGGCTCTGGAAACACCATATATTTT | CASSDRDRGGSGNTIYF
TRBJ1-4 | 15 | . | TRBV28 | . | TGTGCCAGCAGTTCTCCCGGGCAGGGTGGTGAAAAACTGTTTTTT | CASSSPGQGGEKLFF
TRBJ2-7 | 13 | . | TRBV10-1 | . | TGCGCCATCCCCGGACAGGGAGGGTACGAGCAGTACTTC | CAIPGQGGYEQYF
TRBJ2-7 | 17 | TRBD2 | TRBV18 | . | TGTGCCAGCTCCCTGGGGACTAGCGGGATAGTTAGCTACGAGCAGTACTTC | CASSLGTSGIVSYEQYF
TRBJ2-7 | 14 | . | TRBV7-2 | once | TGTGCCAGCAGCTTAGCCCAGGGTGACTACGAGCAGTACTTC | CASSLAQGDYEQYF
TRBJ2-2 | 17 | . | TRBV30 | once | TGTGCCTGGAGTAGATACAGGGTCCTTCGGTGGACCGGGGAGCTGTTTTTT | CAWSRYRVLRWTGELFF
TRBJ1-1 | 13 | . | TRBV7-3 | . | TGTGCCAGCAGCTCACAGAAGAACACTGAAGCTTTCTTT | CASSSQKNTEAFF
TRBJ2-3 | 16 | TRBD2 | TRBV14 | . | TGTGCCAGCAGCCAAGTAAGCGGGAGTTCAACAGATACGCAGTATTTT | CASSQVSGSSTDTQYF
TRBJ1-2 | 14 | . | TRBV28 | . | TGTGCCAGCAGTTTACCGACAGGCCTTCATGGCTACACCTTC | CASSLPTGLHGYTF
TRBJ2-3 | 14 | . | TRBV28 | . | TGTGCCAGCAGTCTTACAGGGTTCACAGATACGCAGTATTTT | CASSLTGFTDTQYF
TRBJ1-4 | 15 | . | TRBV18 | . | TGTGCCAGCTCACCCCTTGGGGGCTCGAATGAAAAACTGCTTTTT | CASSPLGGSNEKLLF
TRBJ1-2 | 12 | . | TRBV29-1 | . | TGCAGCGTTGGCGGCAGGGGCGATGGCTACACCTTC | CSVGGRGDGYTF
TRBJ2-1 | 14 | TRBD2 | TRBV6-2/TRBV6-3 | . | TGTGCCAGCAGCCCCCCCGGGACTAGCGGAAAGCAGTTCTTC | CASSPPGTSGKQFF
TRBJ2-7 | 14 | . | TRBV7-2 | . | TGTGCCAGCAGCTTAGCGTCTAGGACCTACGAGCAGTACTTC | CASSLASRTYEQYF
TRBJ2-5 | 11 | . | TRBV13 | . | TGTGCCAGCAGCCAGCAAGAGACCCAGTACTTC | CASSQQETQYF
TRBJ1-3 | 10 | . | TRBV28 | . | TGTGCCACGGGTGGAAACACCATATATTTT | CATGGNTIYF
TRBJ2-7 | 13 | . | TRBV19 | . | TGTGCCAGTAGTTCTACAGGGTTTTACGAGCAGTACTTC | CASSSTGFYEQYF
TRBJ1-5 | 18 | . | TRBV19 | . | TGTGCCAGTAGTAGGAGGGCCCTAATTTTGTATAGCAATCAGCCCCAGCATTTT | CASSRRALILYSNQPQHF
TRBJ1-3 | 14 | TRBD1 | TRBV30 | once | TGTGCCTGGAGAAGACAGGGATATGGAAACACCATATATTTT | CAWRRQGYGNTIYF
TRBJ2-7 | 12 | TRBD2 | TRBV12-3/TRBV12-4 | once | TGTGCCAGCAGTGGGGGACTAGCGGGAGTGTACTTC | CASSGGLAGVYF
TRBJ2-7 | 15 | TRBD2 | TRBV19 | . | TGTGCCAGTAGTGCAAGCGGGGCGAACTCCTACGAGCAGTACTTC | CASSASGANSYEQYF
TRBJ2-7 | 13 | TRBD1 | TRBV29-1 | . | TGCAGCGTTGGGCTGACAGGGGGGAGTGAGCAGTACTTC | CSVGLTGGSEQYF
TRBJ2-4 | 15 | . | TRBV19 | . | TGTGCCAGTAGTATAGACGGGACAACCAAAAACATTCAGTACTTC | CASSIDGTTKNIQYF
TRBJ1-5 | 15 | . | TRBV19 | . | TGTGCCAGTAGTTGGGGGGTGAGGGGCAATCAGCCCCAGCATTTT | CASSWGVRGNQPQHF
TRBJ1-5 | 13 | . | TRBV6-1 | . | TGTGCCAGCAGTGAACTGGGGGGACAGCCCCAGCATTTT | CASSELGGQPQHF
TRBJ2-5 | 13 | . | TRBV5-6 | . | TGTGCCAGCAGCTTGGGGAGCCAAGAGACCCAGTACTTC | CASSLGSQETQYF
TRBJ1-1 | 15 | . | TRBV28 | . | TGTGCCAGCAGTCCGCCCCTGGGACAACCCGTGGGGGCTTTCTTT | CASSPPLGQPVGAFF
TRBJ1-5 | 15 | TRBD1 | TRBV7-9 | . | TGTGCCAGCAGCCTCAATGGGGACAGCCGTCAGCCCCAGCATTTT | CASSLNGDSRQPQHF
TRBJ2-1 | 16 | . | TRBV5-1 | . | TGCGCCAGCAGCACCGAATTCAGGGTTTCCTACAATGAGCAGTTCTTC | CASSTEFRVSYNEQFF
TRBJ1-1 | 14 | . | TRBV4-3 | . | TGCGCCAGCAGCCAAACCTGGGGGGGGACTGAAGCTTTCTTT | CASSQTWGGTEAFF
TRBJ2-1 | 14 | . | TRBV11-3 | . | TGTGCCAGCAGCTTAGGGCAGACCTACAATGAGCAGTTCTTC | CASSLGQTYNEQFF